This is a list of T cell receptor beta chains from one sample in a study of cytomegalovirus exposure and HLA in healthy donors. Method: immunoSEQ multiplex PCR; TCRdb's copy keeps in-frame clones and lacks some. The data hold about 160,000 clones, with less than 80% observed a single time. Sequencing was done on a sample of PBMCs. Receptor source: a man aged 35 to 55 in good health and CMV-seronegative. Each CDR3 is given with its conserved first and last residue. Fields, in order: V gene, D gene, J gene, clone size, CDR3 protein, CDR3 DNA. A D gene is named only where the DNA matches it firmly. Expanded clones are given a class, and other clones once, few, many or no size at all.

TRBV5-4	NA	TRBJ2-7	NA	CASSFRAESYEQYF	TGTGCCAGCAGCTTCAGGGCGGAGTCCTACGAGCAGTACTTC
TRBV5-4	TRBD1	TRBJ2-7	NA	CASSLGSGRQGGYEQYF	TGTGCCAGCAGCTTGGGGTCGGGAAGACAGGGTGGTTACGAGCAGTACTTC
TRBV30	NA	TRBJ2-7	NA	CAWSESGYEQYF	TGTGCCTGGAGTGAGAGTGGCTACGAGCAGTACTTC
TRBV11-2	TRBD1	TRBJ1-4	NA	CASSSRTGPNEKLFF	TGTGCCAGCAGCTCCCGGACAGGGCCTAATGAAAAACTGTTTTTT
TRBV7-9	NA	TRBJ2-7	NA	CASSPGGAYEQYF	TGTGCCAGCAGCCCCGGGGGTGCCTACGAGCAGTACTTC
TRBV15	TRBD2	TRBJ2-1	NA	CATSPSGLAFQDNEQFF	TGTGCCACCAGTCCATCTGGACTAGCGTTTCAGGACAATGAGCAGTTCTTC
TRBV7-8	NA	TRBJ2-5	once	CASSLTGLAENRKETQYF	TGTGCCAGCAGCTTAACAGGGCTAGCGGAGAACCGCAAAGAGACCCAGTACTTC
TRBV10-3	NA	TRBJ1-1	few	CAISPYSNTEAFF	TGTGCCATCAGTCCGTACTCGAACACTGAAGCTTTCTTT
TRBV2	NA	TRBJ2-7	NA	CAGSREVSYEQYF	TGTGCCGGATCCCGTGAGGTCTCCTACGAGCAGTACTTC
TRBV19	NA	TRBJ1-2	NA	CASSNTGPYGYTF	TGTGCCAGTAGTAATACAGGCCCCTATGGCTACACCTTC
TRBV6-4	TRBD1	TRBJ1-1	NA	CASSDGTAEAFF	TGTGCCAGCAGTGATGGGACAGCCGAAGCTTTCTTT
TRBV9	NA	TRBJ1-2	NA	CASSSREGYTF	TGTGCCAGCAGCTCCAGGGAAGGCTACACCTTC
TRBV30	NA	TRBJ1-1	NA	CAWRSSSTGEAFF	TGTGCCTGGAGGTCTAGCTCCACGGGAGAAGCTTTCTTT
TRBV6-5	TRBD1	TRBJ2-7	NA	CASTGQQGLSEQYF	TGTGCCAGCACTGGGCAACAGGGGCTGTCCGAGCAGTACTTC
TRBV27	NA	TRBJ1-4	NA	CASSSLGRVKLFF	TGTGCCAGCAGCTCTCTGGGGAGGGTAAAACTGTTTTTT
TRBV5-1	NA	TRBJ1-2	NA	CASSLGGDYGYTF	TGCGCCAGCAGCTTGGGGGGCGACTATGGCTACACCTTC
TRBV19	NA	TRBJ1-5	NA	CATQMGGNQPQHF	TGTGCCACACAAATGGGGGGAAATCAGCCCCAGCATTTT
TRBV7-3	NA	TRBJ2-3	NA	CASSPLPGGTDTQYF	TGTGCCAGCAGCCCGTTACCGGGGGGCACAGATACGCAGTATTTT
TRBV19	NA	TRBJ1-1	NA	CASSKGDRGWNTEAFF	TGTGCCAGTAGTAAAGGGGATAGGGGGTGGAACACTGAAGCTTTCTTT
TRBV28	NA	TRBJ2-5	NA	CASRSTLRETQYF	TGTGCCAGCAGGTCGACTCTACGTGAGACCCAGTACTTC
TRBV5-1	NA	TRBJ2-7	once	CASSLIEQGKPYEQYF	TGCGCCAGCAGCTTGATCGAACAGGGCAAACCCTACGAGCAGTACTTC
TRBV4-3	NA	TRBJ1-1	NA	CASSQVPYFEAFF	TGCGCCAGCAGCCAAGTCCCTTATTTTGAAGCTTTCTTT
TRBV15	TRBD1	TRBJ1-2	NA	CATSRDGQGEGYTF	TGTGCCACCAGCAGAGATGGACAGGGAGAGGGCTACACCTTC
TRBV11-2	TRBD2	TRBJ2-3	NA	CASSLAMATSGADTQYF	TGTGCCAGCAGCTTAGCCATGGCGACTAGCGGTGCAGATACGCAGTATTTT
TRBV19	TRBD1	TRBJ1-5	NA	CASTPTGDPHQPQHF	TGTGCCAGTACCCCGACAGGGGACCCCCATCAGCCCCAGCATTTT
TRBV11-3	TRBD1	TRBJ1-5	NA	CASSSSGQGGYSNQPQHF	TGTGCCAGCAGCTCGAGTGGACAGGGGGGTTATAGCAATCAGCCCCAGCATTTT
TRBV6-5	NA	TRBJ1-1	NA	CASFYGTLWSTEAFF	TGTGCCAGCTTTTATGGGACACTATGGAGCACTGAAGCTTTCTTT
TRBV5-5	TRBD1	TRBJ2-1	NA	CASTVDRGEQFF	TGTGCCAGCACCGTGGACAGGGGTGAGCAGTTCTTC
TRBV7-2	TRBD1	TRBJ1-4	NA	CASSVGDRGEKLFF	TGTGCCAGCAGCGTAGGGGACAGGGGGGAAAAACTGTTTTTT
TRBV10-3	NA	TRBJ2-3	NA	CAISAGTDTQYF	TGTGCCATCAGTGCTGGCACAGATACGCAGTATTTT
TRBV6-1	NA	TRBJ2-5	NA	CASSGGVISQETQYF	TGTGCCAGCAGTGGGGGAGTAATCTCACAAGAGACCCAGTACTTC
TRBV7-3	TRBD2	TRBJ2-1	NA	CASSQSGGLNNEQFF	TGTGCCAGCAGCCAAAGCGGGGGGCTGAACAATGAGCAGTTCTTC
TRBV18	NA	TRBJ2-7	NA	CASSPDIGSYEQYF	TGTGCCAGCTCACCGGACATAGGCTCCTACGAGCAGTACTTC
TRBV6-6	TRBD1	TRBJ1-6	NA	CASSSGQVASSPLHF	TGTGCCAGCAGTTCCGGACAGGTTGCATCTTCACCCCTCCACTTT
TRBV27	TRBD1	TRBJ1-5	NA	CASSFPGQGRRQPQHF	TGTGCCAGCAGTTTTCCGGGACAGGGACGGAGGCAGCCCCAGCATTTT
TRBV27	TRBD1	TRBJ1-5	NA	CASRTGVNQPQHF	TGTGCCAGCAGGACAGGGGTCAATCAGCCCCAGCATTTT
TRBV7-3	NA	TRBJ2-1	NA	CASSTRTDNEQFF	TGTGCCAGCAGCACAAGGACAGACAATGAGCAGTTCTTC
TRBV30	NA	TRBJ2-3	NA	CAWSQFRDTDTQYF	TGTGCCTGGAGCCAGTTCCGGGACACAGATACGCAGTATTTT
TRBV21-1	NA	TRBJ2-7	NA	CASSKVGDRGWGQYF	TGTGCCAGCAGCAAAGTAGGGGACAGGGGATGGGGGCAGTACTTC
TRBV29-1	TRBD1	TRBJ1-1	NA	CSVATGTANTEAFF	TGCAGCGTTGCTACCGGGACAGCGAACACTGAAGCTTTCTTT
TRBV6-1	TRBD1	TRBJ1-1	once	CASTSTGMNTEAFF	TGTGCCAGCACCTCGACAGGGATGAACACTGAAGCTTTCTTT
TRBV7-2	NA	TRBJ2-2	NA	CASSFSSAPGAGELFF	TGTGCCAGCAGCTTTAGCTCGGCTCCGGGTGCCGGGGAGCTGTTTTTT
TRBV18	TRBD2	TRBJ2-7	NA	CASSHGRGDPGEQYF	TGTGCCAGCTCTCATGGTCGGGGGGACCCCGGGGAGCAGTACTTC
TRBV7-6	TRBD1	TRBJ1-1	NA	CASSFRQGMNTEAFF	TGTGCCAGCAGCTTTCGACAGGGGATGAACACTGAAGCTTTCTTT
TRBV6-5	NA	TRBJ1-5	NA	CASSYRGLGNQPQHF	TGTGCCAGCAGTTACCGGGGGTTGGGCAATCAGCCCCAGCATTTT
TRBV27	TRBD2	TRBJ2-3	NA	CASSLGGGADTQYF	TGTGCCAGCAGTCTGGGGGGGGGTGCAGATACGCAGTATTTT
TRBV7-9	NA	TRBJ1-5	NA	CSSSLSGVLGNQPQHF	TGTTCCAGCAGCTTAAGCGGGGTGTTGGGCAATCAGCCCCAGCATTTT
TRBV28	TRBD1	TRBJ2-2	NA	CASRTRGSNTGELFF	TGTGCCAGCAGAACCAGGGGGTCTAACACCGGGGAGCTGTTTTTT
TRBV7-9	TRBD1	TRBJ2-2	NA	CASSSPSGTDNTGELFF	TGTGCCAGCAGCTCCCCGTCCGGGACAGATAACACCGGGGAGCTGTTTTTT
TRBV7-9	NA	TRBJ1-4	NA	CASSQNNALNEKLFF	TGTGCCAGCAGCCAGAATAACGCCTTGAATGAAAAACTGTTTTTT
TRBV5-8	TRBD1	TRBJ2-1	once	CASSLSGGSYNEQFF	TGTGCCAGCAGCTTGTCAGGGGGCTCCTACAATGAGCAGTTCTTC
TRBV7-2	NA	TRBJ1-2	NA	CASSLRRGGGYTF	TGTGCCAGCAGCCTCCGTCGGGGGGGTGGCTACACCTTC
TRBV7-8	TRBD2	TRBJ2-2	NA	CASSLISGGAYTGELFF	TGTGCCAGCAGCCTCATTAGCGGGGGGGCCTACACCGGGGAGCTGTTTTTT